These 6 T cell receptor beta chains share one sample of origin, sequenced in a study of blood T cell repertoires in COVID-19. The method was immunoSEQ multiplex PCR; TCRdb's version includes in-frame clones alone and lacks a portion of them. The sample carries over 200,000 clones, over 75% recorded once. The sample taken for sequencing was peripheral blood. These receptors were obtained from a man in his forties with active or convalescent COVID-19.

This clone came up once. This sequence joins TRBV18 and TRBJ1-4; 8 bases are a match to TRBD1. V dropped 1 base and J dropped 6; count of bases not matched to a gene: 16. Germline CDR1 reads KGHSH; CDR2 reads LQKENI. The CDR3 runs to 19 residues. The CDR3 DNA is TGTGCCAGCTCACCACGGGGAAGGACAGGGCACAATAAGGATGAAAAACTGTTTTTT. The encoded protein is CASSPRGRTGHNKDEKLFF.

V is TRBV5-1 and J is TRBJ2-1; 8 bases line up with TRBD2. V lost 3 bases and J lost 7; bases outside the gene matches: 18. The germline CDR1 and CDR2 sequences are SGHRS and YFSETQ. There are 18 residues in the CDR3. CDR3 DNA: TGCGCCAGCAGCTCATATACCCTACTAGCGGAACTCACGAATGAGCAGTTCTTC. This codes for CASSSYTLLAELTNEQFF. Together with reference TRBV5-1 and TRBJ2-1, the CDR3 gives the full variable domain: KAGVTQTPRYLIKTRGQQVTLSCSPISGHRSVSWYQQTPGQGLQFLFEYFSETQRNKGNFPGRFSGRQFSNSRSEMNVSTLELGDSALYLCASSSYTLLAELTNEQFFGPGTRLTVL.

The chain uses TRBV5-1 and TRBJ2-2; perhaps TRBD1 as D (6 bases). The CDR3 extends over 15 amino acids. The germline V gene encodes CDR1 SGHRS and CDR2 YFSETQ. Deletions cut 6 bases from V and 2 bases from J, with 14 bases between. CDR3 nucleotides: TGCGCCAGCACCCCAGGGGCAGTTAACACCGGGGAGCTGTTTTTT. Encoded protein: CASTPGAVNTGELFF. The entire variable domain, with the rest obtained from reference TRBV5-1 and TRBJ2-2, is as follows: KAGVTQTPRYLIKTRGQQVTLSCSPISGHRSVSWYQQTPGQGLQFLFEYFSETQRNKGNFPGRFSGRQFSNSRSEMNVSTLELGDSALYLCASTPGAVNTGELFFGEGSRLTVL.

This chain connects TRBV30 to TRBJ1-1; D might be TRBD1 (6 bases). V was clipped by 1 base and J by 1 base, with 10 bases between them. The length of the CDR3 is 14 residues. In germline, CDR1 is GTSNPN, CDR2 SVGIG (reference sequence). CDR3 residues: CAWSAKGGNTEAFF. The CDR3 coding sequence is TGTGCCTGGAGTGCTAAAGGGGGGAACACTGAAGCTTTCTTT.

The chain links TRBV6-1 to TRBJ2-2, with 12 bases fitting TRBD2. Per the germline V gene, CDR1 is MNHNS and CDR2 is SASEGT. V lost 3 bases, J lost 7 bases, and 6 bases stayed unmatched. This CDR3 is built from 16 residues. In DNA form, the CDR3 reads TGTGCCAGCAGTGAGGCCCTAGCGGGAGGGATCGGGGAGCTGTTTTTT. The encoded protein is CASSEALAGGIGELFF.

Note on this clone: Other DNA sequences in the sample encode the same CDR3. The chain uses TRBV7-8 and TRBJ1-5; D is possibly TRBD1 (6 bases). The V and J ends lost 5 bases and 7 bases respectively, with 12 bases between them. Germline CDR1 SGHVS, CDR2 FQNEAQ. This CDR3 has 13 amino acids. The CDR3 DNA follows: TGTGCCAGCAGCCCCGGGGGGCGGCAGCCCCAGCATTTT. Translated: CASSPGGRQPQHF.